Listed below are T cell receptor beta chains from one sample, sequenced in a study of PD-L1 blockade in urothelial cancer. Method: immunoSEQ multiplex PCR; TCRdb's copy keeps in-frame clones and lacks some. The sample has more than 55,000 clones, roughly 86% seen once. The specimen comprised PBMCs, sampled around atezolizumab (anti-PD-L1) treatment. The receptors were gathered from a man aged 50-60 years with urothelial cancer. Both conserved end residues are part of each CDR3. D genes are given only for firm matches. Size is stated for part of the rows, as once, few or many counts, or as a class when the clone is expanded.

abundance | d_gene | j_gene | v_gene | CDR3nt | CDR3aa
- | - | TRBJ2-7 | TRBV7-9 | TGTGCCAGCCGAGGCAGGGGTTACGAGCAGTACTTC | CASRGRGYEQYF
- | - | TRBJ2-7 | TRBV11-2 | TGTGCCAGCAGCTCCGGGAGTGTGCAGTACTTC | CASSSGSVQYF
- | - | TRBJ2-2 | TRBV5-1 | TGCGCCAGCAGCTTCTCGGGGGCCGGGGAGCTGTTTTTT | CASSFSGAGELFF
- | TRBD2 | TRBJ2-3 | TRBV19 | TGTGCCAGTAGTATAGAGAGAGCGGGAGCCCGCACAGATACGCAGTATTTT | CASSIERAGARTDTQYF
- | - | TRBJ1-2 | TRBV30 | TGTGCCTGGGCCCCACTTGGGAGTGGCTACACCTTC | CAWAPLGSGYTF
once | - | TRBJ1-1 | TRBV6-1 | TGTGCCAGCAGTAGGACAAACACTGAAGCTTTCTTT | CASSRTNTEAFF
- | - | TRBJ1-2 | TRBV29-1 | TGCAGCGTTGCGGACAGCGTCTATGGCTACACCTTC | CSVADSVYGYTF
- | TRBD1 | TRBJ2-7 | TRBV5-4 | TGTGCCAGCAGCTTGGCCCCGGGACAGGGAAATGACGAGCAGTACTTC | CASSLAPGQGNDEQYF
- | TRBD1 | TRBJ2-2 | TRBV18 | TGTGCCAGCTCACCACTCGGGACAGGGTTCCCCACCGGGGAGCTGTTTTTT | CASSPLGTGFPTGELFF
- | TRBD1 | TRBJ1-1 | TRBV5-6 | TGTGCCAGCAGCTGGGGACAGGGGGTCTCCGAAGCTTTCTTT | CASSWGQGVSEAFF
- | TRBD1 | TRBJ2-7 | TRBV15 | TGTGCCACCAGCAGTGGCCCGACAGGGTCTGGCGAGCAGTACTTC | CATSSGPTGSGEQYF
once | - | TRBJ1-4 | TRBV7-9 | TGTGCCAGCAGCTTAGGGGCGGGACTGTTTTTT | CASSLGAGLFF
few | - | TRBJ1-5 | TRBV18 | TGTGCCAGCTCACCACCGGGGAGGGGTAATCAGCCCCAGCATTTT | CASSPPGRGNQPQHF
- | - | TRBJ2-3 | TRBV5-1 | TGCGCCAGCAGGGACTTTGGAGATACGCAGTATTTT | CASRDFGDTQYF
- | - | TRBJ2-7 | TRBV7-8 | TGTGCCAGCAGCTCGAGTCTAGCGAGCGAGCAGTACTTC | CASSSSLASEQYF
- | - | TRBJ2-3 | TRBV2 | TGTGCCAGCGGGTGGCGGGTCACAGATACGCAGTATTTT | CASGWRVTDTQYF
- | - | TRBJ2-1 | TRBV10-3 | TGTGCCATCAGTGGCGGCAGGGTGGGCAATGAGCAGTTCTTC | CAISGGRVGNEQFF
- | TRBD2 | TRBJ2-7 | TRBV7-9 | TGTGCCAGCAGCCCCCCAGGACTAGCGGGCCACCCTATGAAGCAGTACTTC | CASSPPGLAGHPMKQYF
- | - | TRBJ1-2 | TRBV1 | TGCACCAGCAGCTACCCCGGGACAGGGGGCGCCTATGGCTACACCTTC | CTSSYPGTGGAYGYTF
- | TRBD1 | TRBJ1-1 | TRBV6-5 | TGTGCCAGCAGTTTCAAGACAGGGATGGCTGAAGCTTTCTTT | CASSFKTGMAEAFF
few | - | TRBJ1-2 | TRBV4-2 | TGTGCCAGCAGCCAAGCGGTGCAGGGTTCTGGTGGCTACACCTTC | CASSQAVQGSGGYTF
- | TRBD2 | TRBJ2-5 | TRBV9 | TGTGCCAGCAGCGTAGGCGGGAGCTTATATGAGACCCAGTACTTC | CASSVGGSLYETQYF
- | TRBD2 | TRBJ2-7 | TRBV10-2 | TGCGCCAGCAGTCCTACCGTTGGGGGGGGATCCTACGAGCAGTACTTC | CASSPTVGGGSYEQYF
- | - | TRBJ1-1 | TRBV5-1 | TGCGCCAGCAGCTACTCTACGAACACTGAAGCTTTCTTT | CASSYSTNTEAFF
once | TRBD1 | TRBJ2-1 | TRBV15 | TGTGCCACCAAGGGGGACAGGGGGGTTTACAATGAGCAGTTCTTC | CATKGDRGVYNEQFF
- | TRBD1 | TRBJ1-2 | TRBV29-1 | TGCAGCGTGTTAGCCGGGACAGGGTCAAACTATGGCTACACCTTC | CSVLAGTGSNYGYTF
- | - | TRBJ1-1 | TRBV5-1 | TGCGCCAGCAGCTTGGCGGGGGAAAAAGGTGAAGCTTTCTTT | CASSLAGEKGEAFF
- | - | TRBJ2-7 | TRBV5-6 | TGTGCCAGCAGCTTGGGCGGGACTCCTCCATACGAGCAGTACTTC | CASSLGGTPPYEQYF
- | - | TRBJ1-5 | TRBV28 | TGTGCCAGCAGTGGTCCCGGCGACAATAGCAATCAGCCCCAGCATTTT | CASSGPGDNSNQPQHF
- | - | TRBJ2-5 | TRBV18 | TGTGCCAGCTCACTCCAGGGTCGCCTAGAGACCCAGTACTTC | CASSLQGRLETQYF
- | - | TRBJ1-1 | TRBV14 | TGTGCCAGCAGCCAACCAGGGTGGAATGAAGCTTTCTTT | CASSQPGWNEAFF
few | - | TRBJ2-2 | TRBV6-4 | TGTGCCAGCAGTGAATCGGGGGACACCGGGGAGCTGTTTTTT | CASSESGDTGELFF
- | - | TRBJ1-2 | TRBV6-6 | TGTGCCAGCATCGGGGTGGGAGGCTACACCTTC | CASIGVGGYTF
- | TRBD2 | TRBJ2-4 | TRBV18 | TGTGCCAGCTCACCCTTGGACACACAACTAGCGGGGTACAAACTAGCCAAAAACATTCAGTACTTC | CASSPLDTQLAGYKLAKNIQYF
- | TRBD1 | TRBJ2-3 | TRBV13 | TGTGCCAGCAGCTTGGACAGGACTGGAGATACGCAGTATTTT | CASSLDRTGDTQYF
once | TRBD2 | TRBJ2-7 | TRBV4-2 | TGTGCCAGCAGCCAAGCCGGCACCTTTCTAGCGGGAGCGGAGCAGTACTTC | CASSQAGTFLAGAEQYF
- | - | TRBJ2-5 | TRBV4-2 | TGTGCCAGCAGCTACCCAGGGTTAGTAGAGACCCAGTACTTC | CASSYPGLVETQYF
- | - | TRBJ1-1 | TRBV7-8 | TGTGCCAGCAGCTTAGAGGCACGGACTGTGAACACTGAAGCTTTCTTT | CASSLEARTVNTEAFF
- | TRBD2 | TRBJ2-5 | TRBV7-3 | TGTGCCAGCGGGAGGGCCCGGGCGGAGACCCAGTACTTC | CASGRARAETQYF
- | - | TRBJ2-4 | TRBV6-5 | TGTGCCAGCTCTCGCGGGAACATTCAGTACTTC | CASSRGNIQYF
- | - | TRBJ1-2 | TRBV6-5 | TGTGCCAGCAGCCTGACAGAGGAAACGGGCTACACCTTC | CASSLTEETGYTF
- | TRBD2 | TRBJ2-1 | TRBV29-1 | TGCAGCGGGGGAGGGGCTACATACAATGAGCAGTTCTTC | CSGGGATYNEQFF
- | - | TRBJ2-2 | TRBV27 | TGTGCCAGCAGTCCCCAGACTGGACCCGGGGGTACCGGGGAGCTGTTTTTT | CASSPQTGPGGTGELFF
- | TRBD2 | TRBJ2-1 | TRBV18 | TGTGCCAGCTCACCGAGCGGGAGTTTGAGCAATGAGCAGTTCTTC | CASSPSGSLSNEQFF
- | - | TRBJ1-2 | TRBV27 | TGTGCCAGCAGCCACGTCGACTCCGGCGTATATGGCTACACCTTC | CASSHVDSGVYGYTF
- | TRBD1 | TRBJ1-2 | TRBV5-1 | TGCGCCAGCAGCTTGGGGGCAGGGGGCAACTATGGCTACACCTTC | CASSLGAGGNYGYTF
- | - | TRBJ2-7 | TRBV14 | TGTGCCAGCAGCCAAAATTCCCATTACGAGCAGTACTTC | CASSQNSHYEQYF
- | TRBD1 | TRBJ1-1 | TRBV19 | TGTGCCAGTAGGCGACCCCCGGGACAGGGAATGAACACTGAAGCTTTCTTT | CASRRPPGQGMNTEAFF
- | TRBD2 | TRBJ2-7 | TRBV15 | TGTGCCACCAGCAGCGGGACTAGCAGCGACGAGCAGTACTTC | CATSSGTSSDEQYF
- | TRBD2 | TRBJ2-7 | TRBV4-1 | TGCGCCAGCAGCCAAGACCCGGCGGGAGGGCTGTACGAGCAGTACTTC | CASSQDPAGGLYEQYF
few | - | TRBJ2-5 | TRBV7-6 | TGTGCCAGCAGCTCCCGGACAGAGCAAGAGACCCAGTACTTC | CASSSRTEQETQYF
- | - | TRBJ2-1 | TRBV11-1 | TGTGCCAGCAGCTTAGGGCAGCCTCGGGGCTACAATGAGCAGTTCTTC | CASSLGQPRGYNEQFF
- | - | TRBJ1-5 | TRBV28 | TGTGCCAGCAGCCTGAACATCCAGCCCCAGCATTTT | CASSLNIQPQHF
- | TRBD1 | TRBJ2-2 | TRBV5-1 | TGCGCCAGCAGCCCGAGGGGGCGGGCACAGGGTTTCACCGGGGAGCTGTTTTTT | CASSPRGRAQGFTGELFF